These 27 T cell receptor beta chains originate from one sample sequenced in a study of CD8 T cells in ankylosing spondylitis. MiXCR, applied by TCRdb to the 5' RACE reads, yields one record per CDR3 protein. The table has about 220,000 distinct CDR3 sequences, roughly 26% seen once. The sequencing sample was made of blood, either unsorted or a sorted T cell fraction (not recorded which). The receptors originated from a male donor with ankylosing spondylitis or in good health (not recorded which).

The chain is built from TRBV7-3 and TRBJ2-3; TRBD1 matches at 9 bases. The CDR3 runs to 16 residues. The germline gives CDR1 SGHTA, CDR2 FQGTGA. With 1 base clipped from V and 6 bases from J, the junction kept 8 bases outside the gene matches. DNA for the CDR3: TGTGCCAGCAGCTTAAAGCTCGGGACAGGGTCGGATACGCAGTATTTT. Translated: CASSLKLGTGSDTQYF.

This clonotype was counted ten times or more. This chain links TRBV20-1 with TRBJ2-1; D unclear. V was cut by 5 bases and J by 3 bases, with 11 bases left in between. The CDR3 length is 13 residues. CDR1 and CDR2 from the germline V gene are DFQATT and SNEGSKA (reference sequence). The CDR3 sequence is CSAPRPGYNEQFF. CDR3 DNA: TGCAGTGCTCCGAGACCGGGCTACAATGAGCAGTTCTTC.

The J gene is TRBJ2-7, the V gene TRBV7-8, with 7 bases that match TRBD1. CDR1 and CDR2 (germline): SGHVS, FQNEAQ. CDR3 length equals 15 residues. V gave up 4 bases and J gave up 4 bases; unmatched junction bases: 10. The chain's CDR3 is CASSWDSFGSYEQYF. The CDR3 nucleotides read TGTGCCAGCAGCTGGGACAGCTTTGGAAGTTACGAGCAGTACTTC.

This clonotype was detected a few times. V and J are TRBV20-1 and TRBJ2-1; tentatively, D is TRBD2 (5 bases). The CDR3 totals 14 residues. With 5 bases removed from V and 8 bases from J, the gap between germline ends came to 19 bases. Per germline, CDR1 DFQATT and CDR2 SNEGSKA (reference sequence). The CDR3 coding sequence is TGCAGTGCTGCCCCGGGGATGGGTTGGGATGAGCAGTTCTTC. It encodes CSAAPGMGWDEQFF.

This clonotype has a handful of counts. CDR3: CSANARLSGSIAETQYF. As DNA, the CDR3 is TGCAGTGCGAACGCCCGTCTTAGCGGGAGTATAGCAGAGACCCAGTACTTC. V and J are TRBV20-1 and TRBJ2-5; the match to TRBD2 covers 9 bases. Unmatched junction bases numbered 18, after V lost 6 bases and J lost 4 bases. Germline CDR1 is DFQATT and CDR2 is SNEGSKA (reference sequence). The CDR3 covers 17 residues.

The CDR3 reads CASSLVQFYEQYF. CDR3 nucleotides: TGTGCCAGCAGTTTAGTTCAGTTCTACGAGCAGTACTTC. This chain links TRBV12-3 or TRBV12-4 with TRBJ2-7; D gene unclear. CDR3 length equals 13 residues. The V end was cut by 1 base, the J end by 3 bases, with 7 bases between.

There are a few counts of this clonotype. The rearrangement links TRBV20-1 to TRBJ2-3; D call uncertain. Per the germline V gene, CDR1 is DFQATT and CDR2 is SNEGSKA (reference sequence). The CDR3 covers 15 residues. V lost 0 bases to trimming and J lost 0 bases, with 10 bases between them. The CDR3 DNA is TGCAGTGCTAGAGATCTTATCGGGAGCACAGATACGCAGTATTTT. Translation gives CSARDLIGSTDTQYF.

This clonotype has ten or more counts. The chain employs TRBV4-1 and TRBJ2-1; 8 bases fit TRBD2. From germline, CDR1 is MGHRA and CDR2 YSYEKL. The CDR3 extends over 16 amino acids. The J segment lost 4 bases and the V segment lost 3 bases, leaving 8 bases of the junction unmatched. The DNA for the CDR3 is TGCGCCAGCAGCCATCCGGGACTAGTCTCGTACAATGAGCAGTTCTTC. Amino acids: CASSHPGLVSYNEQFF.

The CDR3 spells CASSHPGVAKNIQYF. CDR3 sequence (DNA): TGTGCCAGCAGTCATCCGGGGGTAGCCAAAAACATTCAGTACTTC. V usage is TRBV12-3 or TRBV12-4 and J usage is TRBJ2-4, with a weak D call TRBD2 (6 bases). V was clipped by 5 bases and J by 0 bases, with 11 bases between them. There are 15 residues in the CDR3.

The table lists this clonotype with a few counts. This sequence joins TRBV29-1 and TRBJ2-5; D unclear. Trimming took off 2 bases at V and 3 bases at J, with 7 bases between the two ends. Per the germline V gene, CDR1 is SQVTM and CDR2 is ANQGSEA. The CDR3 consists of 12 residues. The CDR3 loop reads CSVENLKETQYF. The CDR3 bases are TGCAGCGTTGAAAACCTTAAAGAGACCCAGTACTTC.

This clonotype has at least ten counts. The V gene is TRBV11-2, the J gene TRBJ2-1; tentatively, D is TRBD2 (6 bases). Trimming cost V 2 bases and J 6 bases, with 14 bases left between them. This CDR3 has 15 amino acids. Germline V gene lookup returns CDR1 SGHAT and CDR2 FQNNGV. The chain's CDR3 is CASSLNSGRGNEQFF. The CDR3 nucleotides are TGTGCCAGCAGCTTAAACTCGGGGCGGGGCAATGAGCAGTTCTTC.

This clonotype was recorded many times. The chain combines TRBV5-1 with TRBJ1-1; 7 positions match TRBD1. Germline CDR1 and CDR2: SGHRS and YFSETQ. The ends lost 0 bases at V and 0 bases at J; junction bases unmatched: 5. This CDR3 region has 16 residues. Here the CDR3 reads CASSLGGQPMNTEAFF. In nucleotides, the CDR3 is TGCGCCAGCAGCTTGGGGGGACAGCCTATGAACACTGAAGCTTTCTTT.

The chain carries TRBV18 and TRBJ2-1, with TRBD1 matching 8 bases. Trimming took 5 bases from V and 15 from J; bases not matched to a gene: 12. CDR3 length: 13 amino acids. Germline V gene sequence: CDR1 KGHSH, CDR2 LQKENI. DNA for the CDR3: TGTGCCAGCTCAAAACAGGGGGACCCCTTGCTGTTCTTC. Translating gives CASSKQGDPLLFF.

Many counts were recorded for this clonotype. This chain links TRBV7-9 with TRBJ2-5, with D unclear. V lost 2 bases to trimming and J lost 7 bases, with 11 bases between them. The germline CDR1 and CDR2 sequences are SEHNR and FQNEAQ (reference sequence). The CDR3 extends over 13 amino acids. The CDR3 DNA reads TGTGCCAGCAGCTTATCCAGCTCGTGGACCCAGTACTTC. Encoded protein: CASSLSSSWTQYF.

With regard to this clonotype: An end of the junction does not agree with germline; a read error may underlie this. The chain is built from TRBV20-1 and TRBJ2-1; 9 bases map to TRBD2. CDR1 DFQATT and CDR2 SNEGSKA come from the germline V gene (reference sequence). The CDR3 is 14 amino acids. CDR3 sequence reads: CSARGTSSDNEQFF. The DNA of the CDR3 is TGCAGTGCTAGGGGGACTAGCTCCGACAATGAGCAGTTCTTC.

This clonotype was found many times. The V and J genes are TRBV7-9 and TRBJ1-1, with 9 bases identical to TRBD1. Germline V gives CDR1 SEHNR, CDR2 FQNEAQ (reference sequence). J was trimmed by 4 bases and V by 5 bases; bases with no gene match: 11. CDR3 length equals 16 residues. The CDR3 DNA reads TGTGCCAGCAGCAAACAAACAGGGGGCTCGGGCACTGAAGCTTTCTTT. This gives the protein CASSKQTGGSGTEAFF.

The table lists this clonotype with many counts. The V call is TRBV28, the J call TRBJ2-7; either TRBD1 or TRBD2 may supply D (6 bases each). This CDR3 has 11 residues. V lost 11 bases to trimming and J lost 6 bases, with 14 bases between them. Germline CDR1 reads MDHEN; CDR2 reads SYDVKM. The CDR3 DNA is TGTGCCGCCTCGGGGGCCCGCGAGCAGTACTTC. This encodes CAASGAREQYF.

This clonotype has more than one count but fewer than ten. The rearrangement joins TRBV6-2 or TRBV6-3 to TRBJ2-1, with 7 bases fitting TRBD2. J gave up 2 bases and V 2 bases, and 3 bases lay outside the gene matches. Germline assignment: CDR1 MNHEY and CDR2 SVGEGT. The CDR3 sequence is 15 residues long. The CDR3 is CASSYGLAAYNEQFF. The CDR3 region has the DNA TGTGCCAGCAGTTACGGGCTAGCGGCCTACAATGAGCAGTTCTTC.

This clonotype was recorded a few times. This chain uses TRBV20-1 with TRBJ2-3; D call uncertain. Per the germline V gene, CDR1 is DFQATT and CDR2 is SNEGSKA (reference sequence). Trimming shortened V by 1 base and J by 4 bases, and 12 bases separated the two germline ends. The CDR3 has 14 residues. Written as DNA, the CDR3 is TGCAGTGCTAGAGCATCCCCCTCCGCAGATACGCAGTATTTT. Its translation is CSARASPSADTQYF.

This clonotype was counted at least ten times. The V call is TRBV6-2 or TRBV6-3, the J call TRBJ2-5; weak D call: TRBD2 (5 bases). This CDR3 has 13 amino acids. V was shortened by 2 bases and J by 5 bases, with 9 bases between the two germline ends. Germline CDR1 MNHEY, CDR2 SVGEGT. CDR3 protein: CASSYGRGETQYF. The CDR3 coding sequence is TGTGCCAGCAGTTACGGGCGAGGGGAGACCCAGTACTTC.

The table lists this clonotype with many counts. The chain couples TRBV15 to TRBJ2-3; tentatively, D is TRBD2 (5 bases). The CDR3 spans 15 residues. In germline, CDR1 is LNHNV, CDR2 YYDKDF (reference sequence). V shed 0 bases and J shed 2 bases, with 9 bases lying between them. The CDR3 DNA follows: TGTGCCACCAGCAGAGATTACGGGAACACAGATACGCAGTATTTT. Residues: CATSRDYGNTDTQYF. The whole variable domain, filled in from reference TRBV15 and TRBJ2-3, reads DAMVIQNPRYQVTQFGKPVTLSCSQTLNHNVMYWYQQKSSQAPKLLFHYYDKDFNNEADTPDNFQSRRPNTSFCFLDIRSPGLGDTAMYLCATSRDYGNTDTQYFGPGTRLTVL.

This clonotype occurred many times. CDR3 region: CASSQGLAGGKSYNEQFF. DNA of the CDR3: TGCGCCAGCAGCCAGGGACTAGCGGGAGGCAAATCCTACAATGAGCAGTTCTTC. The J gene is TRBJ2-1, the V gene TRBV4-3, with 15 bases fitting TRBD2. There are 18 residues in the CDR3. Germline V gene data show CDR1 as LGHNA and CDR2 as YSLEER. V shed 3 bases and J 1 base; nucleotides not matched to a gene: 4.

This clonotype was counted ten times or more. This rearrangement joins TRBV4-2 to TRBJ2-7, with D unresolved. V was trimmed by 0 bases and J by 3 bases, leaving 12 bases between them. Germline V gene sequence: CDR1 LGHNA, CDR2 YNFKEQ. The CDR3 is made up of 15 amino acids. The CDR3 loop is CASSQDLSGNYEQYF. As DNA, the CDR3 is TGTGCCAGCAGCCAAGATCTCTCGGGTAACTACGAGCAGTACTTC.

For this clonotype: This may come from a read error, since a much larger clone is one base off. The chain couples TRBV10-3 to TRBJ1-1; 7 bases are shared with TRBD1. This CDR3 has 16 residues. Germline CDR1 reads ENHRY; CDR2 reads SYGVKD. Trimming at V came to 7 bases and at J to 6 bases, leaving 17 bases not matched to a gene. The CDR3 here is CAIKSTGVNEDAEAFF. In DNA, the CDR3 is TGTGCCATCAAGAGTACAGGGGTGAACGAGGACGCTGAAGCTTTCTTT.

The chain uses TRBV20-1 and TRBJ2-3; no clear D. The germline gives CDR1 DFQATT, CDR2 SNEGSKA (reference sequence). This CDR3 region has 16 residues. V shed 0 bases and J shed 0 bases, with 13 bases lying between them. DNA for the CDR3: TGCAGTGCTAGAGACTTTCGAACGACTAGCACAGATACGCAGTATTTT. It translates to CSARDFRTTSTDTQYF.

J is TRBJ2-5 and V is TRBV20-1; D call uncertain. V was trimmed by 0 bases and J by 4 bases, leaving 12 bases between them. Per germline, CDR1 DFQATT and CDR2 SNEGSKA (reference sequence). The CDR3 is 14 residues long. The CDR3 here is CSARDAPSIETQYF. CDR3 nucleotides: TGCAGTGCTAGAGATGCCCCCTCGATAGAGACCCAGTACTTC.

This clonotype was counted ten times or more. V is TRBV11-2 and J is TRBJ2-5; maybe TRBD2 (5 bases). Germline lookup yields CDR1 SGHAT and CDR2 FQNNGV. CDR3 length equals 14 residues. Trimming took 5 bases from V and 2 from J, leaving 12 bases between them. DNA of the CDR3: TGTGCCAGCAGCCCCAGGACTTCTCAAGAGACCCAGTACTTC. Protein: CASSPRTSQETQYF.